This T cell receptor beta chain originates from a study of cytomegalovirus exposure and HLA in healthy donors. In the PCR, 60 Vbeta and 13 Jbeta primers were used. Libraries were prepared by immunoSEQ multiplex PCR; TCRdb keeps only in-frame clonotypes and omits some of them. The profile covers around 150,000 clones, with 75% to 90% appearing a single time and approximately 1.8% taken by the ten largest. The CDR3 consists of 13 residues. Trimming cost V 4 bases and J 1 base, with 10 bases left between them. CDR1 and CDR2 from the germline V gene are SQVTM and ANQGSEA. Sample: PBMCs. J is TRBJ2-5 and V is TRBV29-1, with a possible D match to TRBD1 (6 bases). This sequence originates from a human donor in good health. This CDR3 is CSVGDTSQETQYF. The CDR3 DNA reads as TGCAGCGTTGGGGACACAAGCCAAGAGACCCAGTACTTC.